This TCR beta chain is from a study of CD8+ T cells in alopecia areata. Study-level results: Normal scalp had lower clonality than lesional scalp, with alopecia totalis/universalis lesions showing this most strongly. Because of a solitary nonresponder, the connection of baseline CD8+ expansion to response stays uncertain.

Specified treatment: oral pan-JAK inhibitor, 5-10 mg twice daily. The sorting of PBMCs gave CD4+ and CD8+ T cells. A remark on this clone: Antigen specificity is unknown.

The CDR3 is made up of 15 amino acids. Germline CDR1 reads SEHNR; CDR2 reads FQNEAQ (reference sequence). V lost 5 bases to trimming and J lost 0 bases, with 14 bases between them. Extraction of RNA preceded its reverse transcription into cDNA, which served as the sequencing template. Here immunoSEQ multiplex PCR was the method, and the copy in TCRdb shows in-frame clones only, minus some. Here the sample spans 120,000 or so clones, 61% being singletons. The TCR comes from a human donor with alopecia areata. The chain uses TRBV7-9 and TRBJ2-7; TRBD2 is a possible D gene (6 bases). The specimen comprised CD4+ T cells sorted from blood, sampled at week 4, from a patient treated with tofacitinib. Written as DNA, the CDR3 is TGTGCCAGCAGCCTCCAGCGGGTGAGCTCCTACGAGCAGTACTTC. Translation gives CASSLQRVSSYEQYF.